The sequence of this T cell receptor (beta chain) was determined in a study of T cells in localized non-small cell lung cancer. General study results and limits: Sequencing, confined to only one tumor region, leaves heterogeneity possible. Adjacent lung held a median 57 of the top 100 tumor clones. A denser population of T cells in blood accompanied longer overall survival.

The data were produced by immunoSEQ multiplex PCR, yet TCRdb's version contains in-frame clones alone and is incomplete. The table includes tens of thousands of clones, roughly 90% detected once. About this clone: Its antigen is unidentified.

Material: peripheral blood, obtained before any cancer treatment. This TCR derives from a female donor over 55 with stage I lung adenocarcinoma.

The CDR3 nucleotides are TGTGCCAGTATGGAAGGGGGCATGAACACTGAAGCTTTCTTT. Translated, it gives CASMEGGMNTEAFF. J is TRBJ1-1 and V is TRBV19, with 7 bases aligning to TRBD1. The length of the CDR3 is 14 residues. CDR1 and CDR2 from the germline V gene are LNHDA and SQIVND (reference sequence). J was trimmed by 0 bases and V by 7 bases; bases with no gene match: 5. Combining the CDR3 with reference TRBV19 and TRBJ1-1 gives the whole variable domain DGGITQSPKYLFRKEGQNVTLSCEQNLNHDAMYWYRQDPGQGLRLIYYSQIVNDFQKGDIAEGYSVSREKKESFPLTVTSAQKNPTAFYLCASMEGGMNTEAFFGQGTRLTVV.